These T cell receptor beta chains were read from a single sample in a study of blood T cell repertoires in COVID-19. The data were produced by immunoSEQ multiplex PCR, yet TCRdb's version contains in-frame clones alone and is incomplete. The data contain under 300,000 clones, about four fifths of them seen just once; the ten biggest clones take up 3.4%. The specimen was peripheral blood. The source of these receptors is a young woman with acute or convalescent COVID-19. CDR3s include the opening cysteine and the closing phenylalanine or tryptophan. D genes are given only for firm matches. Where a row states a size, it is once, few, many or the class of an expanded clone; other rows omit it.

abundance: -
j_gene: TRBJ1-2
v_gene: TRBV30
d_gene: -
CDR3nt: TGTGCCTGGAGCGACCAGGGCTTTTATGGCTACACCTTC
CDR3aa: CAWSDQGFYGYTF

abundance: -
j_gene: TRBJ2-3
v_gene: TRBV14
d_gene: -
CDR3nt: TGTGCCAGCAGCCAAGATCCTGCGGGTACGCAGTATTTT
CDR3aa: CASSQDPAGTQYF

abundance: -
j_gene: TRBJ2-2
v_gene: TRBV7-8
d_gene: -
CDR3nt: TGTGCCAGCAGCCCCTGGGTGGGACAACCTAACACCGGGGAGCTGTTTTTT
CDR3aa: CASSPWVGQPNTGELFF

abundance: -
j_gene: TRBJ2-2
v_gene: TRBV7-3
d_gene: TRBD2
CDR3nt: TGTGCCAGCAGCTTAGTTCCTAGCGGGAGCACCGGGGAGCTGTTTTTT
CDR3aa: CASSLVPSGSTGELFF

abundance: -
j_gene: TRBJ2-3
v_gene: TRBV6-2/TRBV6-3
d_gene: -
CDR3nt: TGTGCCAGCAGTTACGTCTCCCCCACAGATACGCAGTATTTT
CDR3aa: CASSYVSPTDTQYF

abundance: -
j_gene: TRBJ2-7
v_gene: TRBV12-3/TRBV12-4
d_gene: -
CDR3nt: TGTGCCAGCAGTTCCCTCAGGGCCAACGAGCAGTACTTC
CDR3aa: CASSSLRANEQYF

abundance: -
j_gene: TRBJ2-7
v_gene: TRBV4-2
d_gene: -
CDR3nt: TGTGCCAGCAGCCCTCCCGGACAGACCTACGAGCAGTACTTC
CDR3aa: CASSPPGQTYEQYF

abundance: -
j_gene: TRBJ2-5
v_gene: TRBV6-4
d_gene: TRBD2
CDR3nt: TGTGCCAGCAGTGAGACTAGCGGGAGCGGGGAGACCCAGTACTTC
CDR3aa: CASSETSGSGETQYF

abundance: -
j_gene: TRBJ1-6
v_gene: TRBV5-4
d_gene: TRBD1
CDR3nt: TGTGCCAGCAGCTTTTTTGACAGGGTCCATAATTCACCCCTCCACTTT
CDR3aa: CASSFFDRVHNSPLHF

abundance: -
j_gene: TRBJ1-4
v_gene: TRBV27
d_gene: -
CDR3nt: TGTGCCAGCAGTTTGAGTCCTCGAGCGGTGCTGTTTTTT
CDR3aa: CASSLSPRAVLFF

abundance: -
j_gene: TRBJ2-5
v_gene: TRBV6-2/TRBV6-3
d_gene: -
CDR3nt: TGTGCCAGCAGTTACGCAGGGGCCACAGAGACCCAGTACTTC
CDR3aa: CASSYAGATETQYF

abundance: -
j_gene: TRBJ1-5
v_gene: TRBV19
d_gene: TRBD1
CDR3nt: TGTGCCAGTAGTCGACAGGGAACAAATCAGCCCCAGCATTTT
CDR3aa: CASSRQGTNQPQHF

abundance: -
j_gene: TRBJ1-5
v_gene: TRBV9
d_gene: -
CDR3nt: TGTGCCAGCAGCGTCGGGGGAGAGAGCAATCAGCCCCAGCATTTT
CDR3aa: CASSVGGESNQPQHF

abundance: -
j_gene: TRBJ1-4
v_gene: TRBV13
d_gene: -
CDR3nt: TGTGCCAGCAGCGTCTACAGGGACGATGAAAAACTGTTTTTT
CDR3aa: CASSVYRDDEKLFF

abundance: -
j_gene: TRBJ1-2
v_gene: TRBV27
d_gene: -
CDR3nt: TGTGCCAGCAGTACGTTCCGGGACATTAACTATGGCTACACCTTC
CDR3aa: CASSTFRDINYGYTF

abundance: once
j_gene: TRBJ1-2
v_gene: TRBV11-2
d_gene: TRBD1
CDR3nt: TGTGCCAGCAGCCGGGACAGCTTCTATGGCTACACCTTC
CDR3aa: CASSRDSFYGYTF

abundance: -
j_gene: TRBJ1-1
v_gene: TRBV19
d_gene: TRBD1
CDR3nt: TGTGCCAGTAGTTTTTCAGGGGGATCGGCTTTCTTT
CDR3aa: CASSFSGGSAFF

abundance: -
j_gene: TRBJ2-2
v_gene: TRBV2
d_gene: -
CDR3nt: TGTGCCAGCACCAATACGGGTGGGGGGGAGCTGTTTTTT
CDR3aa: CASTNTGGGELFF

abundance: -
j_gene: TRBJ1-5
v_gene: TRBV28
d_gene: -
CDR3nt: TGTGCCAGCAGTTTATTGTCCAGTTATAGCAATCAGCCCCAGCATTTT
CDR3aa: CASSLLSSYSNQPQHF

abundance: -
j_gene: TRBJ1-1
v_gene: TRBV6-1
d_gene: -
CDR3nt: TGTGCCAGCAGTGACAGGGGAATGAACACTGAAGCTTTCTTT
CDR3aa: CASSDRGMNTEAFF

abundance: -
j_gene: TRBJ2-7
v_gene: TRBV3-1/TRBV3-2
d_gene: TRBD2
CDR3nt: TGTGCCAGCAGCCTCGGACTAGCGGGAGCGTCCTCCTACGAGCAGTACTTC
CDR3aa: CASSLGLAGASSYEQYF

abundance: -
j_gene: TRBJ1-1
v_gene: TRBV5-1
d_gene: -
CDR3nt: TGCGCCAGCAGCTTGGCAGGGAACACTGAAGCTTTCTTT
CDR3aa: CASSLAGNTEAFF